These 5 T cell receptor beta chains share one sample of origin, sequenced in a study of blood T cell repertoires in COVID-19. TCRdb keeps only in-frame clones here, not all; method: immunoSEQ multiplex PCR. The repertoire holds around 340,000 clones, with around nine tenths as singletons. The sequenced sample was PBMCs or T cells enriched from blood (not recorded which). These receptors were obtained from a woman under 40 who had been exposed to COVID-19.

This clone has more than one count but fewer than ten. The chain uses TRBV18 and TRBJ1-2, with D maybe TRBD1 (6 bases). The V gene lost 1 base and the J gene lost 8 bases, with 20 bases spanning the gap. CDR1 is KGHSH and CDR2 is LQKENI in the germline V gene. The CDR3 is 16 amino acids. CDR3 DNA sequence: TGTGCCAGCTCACCACTCGGACGGCGGGGGGCGCAAGGCTACACCTTC. It encodes CASSPLGRRGAQGYTF.

Comment on this clone: A junction end diverges from the germline sequence, so it may reflect a read error. The rearrangement links TRBV9 to TRBJ1-6; maybe TRBD1 (6 bases). The CDR3 runs to 15 residues. Germline CDR1 reads SGDLS; CDR2 reads YYNGEE. CDR3 DNA sequence: TGTGTCAGCAGCTACGGGACACCGTATAATTCACCCCTCCACTTT. It codes for CVSSYGTPYNSPLHF. Full variable domain (remainder filled in from reference TRBV9 and TRBJ1-6): DSGVTQTPKHLITATGQRVTLRCSPRSGDLSVYWYQQSLDQGLQFLIQYYNGEERAKGNILERFSAQQFPDLHSELNLSSLELGDSALYFCVSSYGTPYNSPLHFGNGTRLTVT.

The chain recombines TRBV5-4 with TRBJ2-3; TRBD2 aligns across 14 bases. CDR3 size: 17 residues. CDR1 and CDR2 from the germline V gene are SGHNT and YYREEE (reference sequence). Losses at the gene ends were 4 bases for V and 3 bases for J; bases not matched to a gene: 7. Here the CDR3 DNA reads TGTGCCAGCAGCACGCGACTAGCGGGAGGGTCAACAGATACGCAGTATTTT. Protein sequence: CASSTRLAGGSTDTQYF.

CDR3 amino acids: CASSVSVNTEAFF. CDR3 DNA sequence: TGTGCCAGCAGTGTCAGTGTGAACACTGAAGCTTTCTTT. The gene calls are TRBV6-4 and TRBJ1-1; D gene ambiguous. CDR1 is MRHNA, CDR2 SNTAGT, per germline. V was trimmed by 4 bases and J by 0 bases, leaving 6 bases between them. CDR3 length: 13 amino acids.

This chain links TRBV25-1 with TRBJ2-2, with a weak D call TRBD2 (5 bases). Trimming shortened V by 8 bases and J by 5 bases, and 12 bases separated the two germline ends. Germline-derived CDR1 and CDR2 are MGHDK and SYGVNS. CDR3 length: 13 amino acids. CDR3 sequence: CASDERETGELFF. CDR3 sequence (DNA): TGTGCCAGCGACGAAAGGGAGACCGGGGAGCTGTTTTTT.